The sequence of this T cell receptor (beta chain) was determined in a study of cytomegalovirus exposure and HLA in healthy donors. About the research overall: In a later analysis, it was reported that the roughly 120 validation repertoires had been produced on the same platform as the 500 to 750 repertoires belonging to the first cohort.

Germline V CDR1 and CDR2: SQVTM, ANQGSEA. The CDR3 consists of 12 residues. V lost 5 bases, J lost 3 bases, and 10 bases lay in between. Separation from the approximately 690-subject first cohort characterized the roughly 130-subject validation cohort, to which the donors belonged. Profiled with immunoSEQ multiplex PCR; TCRdb holds only in-frame clones, not every one. This sample has over 75,000 clones, with approximately 81% found just once. Study-wide points: According to the study, 160 or so TCR beta chains were cytomegalovirus-associated.

Regarding this clone: Its antigen is undetermined.

Sequencing was done on a sample of PBMCs. This TCR derives from a man younger than 30 in good health and CMV-seropositive. This chain joins TRBV29-1 and TRBJ1-2; D possibly corresponds to TRBD1 (6 bases). This CDR3 is CSVLTGYYGYTF. The CDR3 bases are TGCAGCGTTTTGACAGGCTACTATGGCTACACCTTC. The variable domain in full, with the rest retrieved from reference TRBV29-1 and TRBJ1-2, is SAVISQKPSRDICQRGTSLTIQCQVDSQVTMMFWYRQQPGQSLTLIATANQGSEATYESGFVIDKFPISRPNLTFSTLTVSNMSPEDSSIYLCSVLTGYYGYTFGSGTRLTVV.